This T cell receptor beta chain came from a study of T cell clones after liver transplantation. On the study more broadly: Standard immunosuppression, with no induction, continued until 12-24 months after transplant. Blood was drawn pre-transplant, before withdrawal, and after full or failed withdrawal.

Sequencing used immunoSEQ multiplex PCR; TCRdb keeps in-frame clones, though not all of them. The sample shows roughly 19,000 clones, roughly nine tenths of them seen only once. This CDR3 has 12 amino acids. V dropped 8 bases and J dropped 3 bases, with 7 bases sitting between them. Per germline, CDR1 MDHEN and CDR2 SYDVKM. This clone appeared a single time. Sequencing used CD8+ T cells from blood, obtained 45 to 46 months after liver transplant. The TCR was taken from a human patient who received a liver transplant. A share of the T cells may be of graft donor origin. The gene calls are TRBV28 and TRBJ2-2; no clear D. CDR3 in DNA: TGTGCCAGCGGCCTCTACACCGGGGAGCTGTTTTTT. It specifies CASGLYTGELFF.